This T cell receptor beta chain was profiled in a study of CD8 T cells in ankylosing spondylitis. Study-level results: A number of the motif variants had already been described in reactive arthritis synovial fluid and blood. Disease-associated clones were reportedly significantly overrepresented in matched ankylosing spondylitis synovial fluid. Blood of patients with ankylosing spondylitis appeared to be characterized by a TCR beta motif of fewer than 10 highly homologous variants.

Quantitative 5'-RACE with molecular barcodes produced the TCR beta libraries. MiXCR, run by TCRdb on the 5' RACE reads, gives a single entry per CDR3 protein. The sample includes 200,000 to 250,000 distinct CDR3 sequences, about 10% of them seen just once. This CDR3 region has 14 residues. V shed 5 bases and J shed 2 bases, with 11 bases lying between them. In germline, CDR1 is KGHDR, CDR2 SFDVKD. Notes on this clonotype: Its antigen is not identified.

The receptor was derived from a male donor with ankylosing spondylitis or in good health (not recorded which). V is TRBV24-1 and J is TRBJ2-5; D is possibly TRBD2 (5 bases). The sample was blood, either unsorted or a sorted T cell fraction (not recorded which). CDR3 region: CATSGLDLQETQYF. The CDR3 DNA reads TGTGCCACCAGTGGACTGGACTTACAAGAGACCCAGTACTTC.